Shown below are 8 T cell receptor beta chains from a single sample sequenced in a study of blood T cell repertoires in COVID-19. The repertoire was sequenced with immunoSEQ multiplex PCR; TCRdb's copy has only in-frame clones and lacks some. The table lists around 290,000 clones, approximately 91% of them singletons. The sequenced material came from PBMCs or T cells enriched from blood (not recorded which). Every receptor here comes from a woman in her 40s who had recovered from COVID-19.

The chain couples TRBV6-2 or TRBV6-3 to TRBJ1-1; D is undetermined. The germline CDR1 and CDR2 sequences are MNHEY and SVGEGT. The CDR3 extends over 18 amino acids. The V and J ends lost 2 bases and 0 bases respectively, with 19 bases between them. CDR3 coding DNA: TGTGCCAGCAGTTACGAGGCTACACGGGTACGCATGAACACTGAAGCTTTCTTT. Protein sequence: CASSYEATRVRMNTEAFF.

The chain couples TRBV5-1 to TRBJ2-3; D perhaps matches TRBD1 (5 bases). V was cut by 0 bases and J by 2 bases, with 13 bases left in between. The CDR3 extends over 16 amino acids. CDR1 is SGHRS, CDR2 YFSETQ, per germline. The CDR3: CASSLADSSLTDTQYF. CDR3 bases: TGCGCCAGCAGCTTGGCCGACAGCTCACTCACAGATACGCAGTATTTT.

CDR3 sequence reads: CASSFGDNYGYTF. The CDR3, as DNA: TGTGCCAGCAGTTTCGGTGATAACTATGGCTACACCTTC. The rearrangement links TRBV27 to TRBJ1-2, with D unclear. V lost 3 bases and J 1 base, leaving 6 bases between the germline ends. The CDR3 contains 13 residues. Germline CDR1 MNHEY, CDR2 SMNVEV (reference sequence).

The genes are TRBV20-1 and TRBJ2-3; 9 nucleotides agree with TRBD2. Germline CDR1 and CDR2: DFQATT and SNEGSKA (reference sequence). V lost 3 bases, J lost 3 bases, and 4 bases stayed unmatched. This CDR3 spans 14 amino acids. CDR3 sequence: CSASGLAGTDTQYF. DNA of the CDR3: TGCAGTGCTAGTGGGCTAGCGGGAACAGATACGCAGTATTTT.

The V and J genes are TRBV18 and TRBJ1-1; 9 bases are a match to TRBD1. Per germline, CDR1 KGHSH and CDR2 LQKENI. Losses at the gene ends were 4 bases for V and 1 base for J; bases not matched to a gene: 4. This CDR3 spans 15 amino acids. The CDR3: CASSQETGGNTEAFF. The CDR3 bases are TGTGCCAGCTCACAAGAGACAGGGGGGAACACTGAAGCTTTCTTT.

The rearrangement uses TRBV7-8 and TRBJ1-2; no firm D call. Deletions cut 4 bases from V and 1 base from J, with 13 bases between. The CDR3 covers 15 residues. CDR1 SGHVS and CDR2 FQNEAQ come from the germline V gene. CDR3 amino acids: CASSSHSRYNYGYTF. CDR3 sequence (DNA): TGTGCCAGCAGCTCCCATAGCCGGTATAACTATGGCTACACCTTC.

The chain couples TRBV11-2 to TRBJ1-2; D gene unclear. Per germline, CDR1 SGHAT and CDR2 FQNNGV. This CDR3 spans 15 amino acids. The V end was cut by 0 bases, the J end by 2 bases, with 10 bases between. As DNA, the CDR3 is TGTGCCAGCAGCTTAGATATTAGACACAACTATGGCTACACCTTC. Translated, it gives CASSLDIRHNYGYTF.

This clone was found once. The chain employs TRBV18 and TRBJ1-4; D is possibly TRBD1 (5 bases). This CDR3 region has 17 residues. CDR1 is KGHSH and CDR2 is LQKENI in the germline V gene. Trimming pared 3 bases from V and 0 bases from J, leaving 14 bases between. The CDR3 DNA reads as TGTGCCAGCTCACCCCAGGGAGGACCTGCAACTAATGAAAAACTGTTTTTT. Amino acids: CASSPQGGPATNEKLFF.